The sequence of this TCR beta chain was determined in a study of beta chain features in type 1 diabetes. Study-level information: Analysis included under 120,000,000 sorted cells drawn from all samples.

Worth noting for this clone: Antigen unknown.

Every isolated RNA sample was fully reverse transcribed, so sequencing captured expressed TCRB transcripts. Stem cell-like memory T cell samples averaged approximately 970,000 reads. Libraries were prepared by immunoSEQ multiplex PCR; TCRdb keeps only in-frame clonotypes and omits some of them. This sample has roughly 45,000 clones, with roughly 50% found just once. Sorted cells reached over 95% purity in every population. General observations from the study: Insertions were fewer and deletions more numerous at VDJ junctions in type 1 diabetes patients.

The CDR3 loop spans 17 amino acids. Germline V gene sequence: CDR1 LGHNA, CDR2 YNFKEQ. Trimming took 3 bases from V and 0 from J, leaving 18 bases between them. The chain combines TRBV4-2 with TRBJ2-7, with D maybe TRBD1 (6 bases). The sequencing sample was made of stem cell memory CD4+ T cells from blood. This TCR was sampled from a woman aged 25 to 39 in good health. The CDR3 DNA is TGTGCCAGCAGCCATGACAGGCCTCCGTTCAACTCCTACGAGCAGTACTTC. It is translated as CASSHDRPPFNSYEQYF.